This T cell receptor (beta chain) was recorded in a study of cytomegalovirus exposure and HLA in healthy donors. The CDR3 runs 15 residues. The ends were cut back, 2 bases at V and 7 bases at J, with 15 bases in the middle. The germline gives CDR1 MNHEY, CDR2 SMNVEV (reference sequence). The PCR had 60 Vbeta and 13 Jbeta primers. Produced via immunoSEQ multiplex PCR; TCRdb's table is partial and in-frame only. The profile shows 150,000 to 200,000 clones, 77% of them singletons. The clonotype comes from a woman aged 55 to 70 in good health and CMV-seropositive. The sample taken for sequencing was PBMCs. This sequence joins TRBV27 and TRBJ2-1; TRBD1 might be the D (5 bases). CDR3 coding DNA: TGTGCCAGCAGTTTAATAACAGGCCCTGAGAATGAGCAGTTCTTC. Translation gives CASSLITGPENEQFF.